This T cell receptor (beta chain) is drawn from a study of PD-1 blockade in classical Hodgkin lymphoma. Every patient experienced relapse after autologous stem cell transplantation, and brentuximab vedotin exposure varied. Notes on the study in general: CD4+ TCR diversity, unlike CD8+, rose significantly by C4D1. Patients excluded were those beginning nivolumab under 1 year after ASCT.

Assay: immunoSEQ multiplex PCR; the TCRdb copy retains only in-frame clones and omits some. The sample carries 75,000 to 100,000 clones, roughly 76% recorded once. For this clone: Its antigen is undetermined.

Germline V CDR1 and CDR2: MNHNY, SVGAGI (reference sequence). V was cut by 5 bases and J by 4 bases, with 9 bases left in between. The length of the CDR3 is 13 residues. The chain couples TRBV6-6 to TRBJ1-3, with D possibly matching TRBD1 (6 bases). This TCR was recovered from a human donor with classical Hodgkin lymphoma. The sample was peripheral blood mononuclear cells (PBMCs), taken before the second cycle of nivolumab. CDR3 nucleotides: TGTGCCAGCAGTAGGGGGAACGGAAACACCATATATTTT. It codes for CASSRGNGNTIYF.